This T cell receptor beta chain was captured in a study of shared clonotypes between healthy human individuals. Study conclusions and caveats: Sharing across four donors was highest in naive CD4 (around 5%) and lowest in memory CD8 (about 0.4%). Relative to their counterparts shared across all four donors, non-shared clonotypes exhibited diminished generation probabilities. Naive subsets generally had larger estimated richness than memory subsets. Researchers sampled blood only, noting tissue repertoires likely differ.

Germline values: CDR1 KGHSH, CDR2 LQKENI. The CDR3 length is 17 residues. J was trimmed by 4 bases and V by 3 bases; bases with no gene match: 14. Worth noting for this clone: As yet, its antigen is unknown.

Produced via immunoSEQ multiplex PCR; TCRdb's table is partial and in-frame only. The top ten clones hold roughly 24% of a sample with some 120,000 clones, 55% to 70% of them seen once. The TCR sequence derives from a woman aged 30 to 39 in good health. The sequenced material came from memory CD8+ T cells sorted from blood. Subset meaning: CD45RO+ cells pooled with CCR7-negative TemRA cells. This chain joins TRBV18 and TRBJ1-1; 7 positions match TRBD1. CDR3 in DNA: TGTGCCAGCTCACCGTCTCCCCTCGAGACAGGGAGCACTGAAGCTTTCTTT. Translated: CASSPSPLETGSTEAFF.